This TCR beta chain stems from a study of blood T cell repertoires in COVID-19. On the study more broadly: COVID-19 samples from acute and convalescent phases originated in the United States, Italy and Spain. PBMCs, B-cell-depleted T cells, or T cells provided the cDNA or gDNA that made up the material.

Clones were read by immunoSEQ multiplex PCR, and TCRdb kept only the in-frame ones, dropping some. The table has tens of thousands of clones, roughly 76% seen once; the top ten hold approximately 22%. The CDR3 sequence is 16 residues long. V trimming: 5 bases; J trimming: 7 bases; junction bases outside the gene matches: 11. Per the germline V gene, CDR1 is MDHEN and CDR2 is SYDVKM. The chain employs TRBV28 and TRBJ2-2; 9 bases are a match to TRBD1. Input material: peripheral blood. This clonotype was sampled from a woman between 70 and 85 years old with acute or convalescent COVID-19. The CDR3 reads CASSRGTGIYIGELFF. The CDR3 region has the DNA TGTGCCAGCAGTCGGGGGACAGGGATATATATCGGGGAGCTGTTTTTT.